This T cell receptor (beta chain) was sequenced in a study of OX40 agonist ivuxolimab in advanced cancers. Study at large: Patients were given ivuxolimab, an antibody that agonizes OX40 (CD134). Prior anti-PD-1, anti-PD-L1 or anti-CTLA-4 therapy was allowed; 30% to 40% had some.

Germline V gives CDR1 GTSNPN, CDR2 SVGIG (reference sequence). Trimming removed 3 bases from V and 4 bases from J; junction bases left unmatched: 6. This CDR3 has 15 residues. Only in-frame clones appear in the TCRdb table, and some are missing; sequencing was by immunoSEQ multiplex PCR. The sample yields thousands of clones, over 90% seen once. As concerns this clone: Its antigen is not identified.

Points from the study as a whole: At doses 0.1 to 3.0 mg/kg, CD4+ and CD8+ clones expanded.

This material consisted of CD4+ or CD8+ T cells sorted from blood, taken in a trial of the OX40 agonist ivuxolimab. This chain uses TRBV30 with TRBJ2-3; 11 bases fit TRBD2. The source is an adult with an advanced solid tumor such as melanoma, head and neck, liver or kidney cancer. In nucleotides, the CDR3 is TGTGCCTGGAGAGCCGGGACTAGCGGATCAGATACGCAGTATTTT. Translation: CAWRAGTSGSDTQYF.